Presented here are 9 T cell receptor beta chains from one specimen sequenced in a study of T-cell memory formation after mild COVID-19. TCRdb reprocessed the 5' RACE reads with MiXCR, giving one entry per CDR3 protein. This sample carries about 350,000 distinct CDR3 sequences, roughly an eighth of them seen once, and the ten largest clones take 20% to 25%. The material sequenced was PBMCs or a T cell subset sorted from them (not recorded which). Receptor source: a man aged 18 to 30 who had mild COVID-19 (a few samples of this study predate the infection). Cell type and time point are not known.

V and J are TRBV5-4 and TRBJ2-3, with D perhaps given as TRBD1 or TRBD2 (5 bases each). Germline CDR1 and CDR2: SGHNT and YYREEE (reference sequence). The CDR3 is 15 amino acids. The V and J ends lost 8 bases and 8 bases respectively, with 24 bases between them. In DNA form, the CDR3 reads TGTGCCAGTCAAAATGACTACATCCCTAGGGGTACGCAGTATTTT. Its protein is CASQNDYIPRGTQYF.

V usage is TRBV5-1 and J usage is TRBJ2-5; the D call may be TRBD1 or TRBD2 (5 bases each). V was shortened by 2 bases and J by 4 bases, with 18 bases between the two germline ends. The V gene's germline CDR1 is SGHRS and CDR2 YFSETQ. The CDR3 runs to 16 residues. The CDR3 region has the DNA TGCGCCAGCAGCTTCGTCCCGGGACCTGGTAGAGAGACCCAGTACTTC. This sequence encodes CASSFVPGPGRETQYF. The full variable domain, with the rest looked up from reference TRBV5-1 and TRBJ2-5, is KAGVTQTPRYLIKTRGQQVTLSCSPISGHRSVSWYQQTPGQGLQFLFEYFSETQRNKGNFPGRFSGRQFSNSRSEMNVSTLELGDSALYLCASSFVPGPGRETQYFGPGTRLLVL.

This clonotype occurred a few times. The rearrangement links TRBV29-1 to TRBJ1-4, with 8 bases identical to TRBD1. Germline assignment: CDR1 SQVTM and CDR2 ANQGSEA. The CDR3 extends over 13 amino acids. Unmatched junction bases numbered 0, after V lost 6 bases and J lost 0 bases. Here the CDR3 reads CSVQGATNEKLFF. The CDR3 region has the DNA TGCAGCGTACAGGGGGCAACTAATGAAAAACTGTTTTTT.

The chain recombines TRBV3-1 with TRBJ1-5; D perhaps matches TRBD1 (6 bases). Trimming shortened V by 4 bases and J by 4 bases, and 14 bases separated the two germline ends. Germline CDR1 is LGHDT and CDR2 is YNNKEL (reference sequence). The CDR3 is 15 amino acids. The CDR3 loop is CASSPEQGWNQPQHF. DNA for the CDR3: TGTGCCAGCAGCCCAGAACAGGGTTGGAATCAGCCCCAGCATTTT.

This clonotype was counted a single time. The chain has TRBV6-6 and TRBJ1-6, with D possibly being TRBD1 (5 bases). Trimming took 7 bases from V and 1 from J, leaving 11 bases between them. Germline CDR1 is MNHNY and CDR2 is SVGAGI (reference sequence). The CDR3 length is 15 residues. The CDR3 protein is CASKVGGSYNSPLHF. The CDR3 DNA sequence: TGTGCCAGCAAGGTTGGGGGATCCTATAATTCACCCCTCCACTTT.

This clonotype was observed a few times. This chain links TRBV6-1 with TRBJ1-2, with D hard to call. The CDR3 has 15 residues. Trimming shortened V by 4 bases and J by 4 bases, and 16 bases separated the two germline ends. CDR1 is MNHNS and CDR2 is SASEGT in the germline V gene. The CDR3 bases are TGTGCCAGCAGTGCCCGTGAAGGATTTGGCTATGGCTACACCTTC. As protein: CASSAREGFGYGYTF.

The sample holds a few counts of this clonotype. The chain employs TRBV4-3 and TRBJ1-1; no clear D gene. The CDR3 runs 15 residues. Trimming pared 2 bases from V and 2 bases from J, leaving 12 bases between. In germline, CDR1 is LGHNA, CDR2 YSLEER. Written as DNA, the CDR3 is TGCGCCAGCAGCCAATTTCCGGGAAAAAACACTGAAGCTTTCTTT. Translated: CASSQFPGKNTEAFF.

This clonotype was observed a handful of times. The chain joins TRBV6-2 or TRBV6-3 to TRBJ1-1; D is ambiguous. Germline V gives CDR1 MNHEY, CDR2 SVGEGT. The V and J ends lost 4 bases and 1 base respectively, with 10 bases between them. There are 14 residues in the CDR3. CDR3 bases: TGTGCCAGCAGTTTCACCCAGGCGAACACTGAAGCTTTCTTT. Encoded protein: CASSFTQANTEAFF.

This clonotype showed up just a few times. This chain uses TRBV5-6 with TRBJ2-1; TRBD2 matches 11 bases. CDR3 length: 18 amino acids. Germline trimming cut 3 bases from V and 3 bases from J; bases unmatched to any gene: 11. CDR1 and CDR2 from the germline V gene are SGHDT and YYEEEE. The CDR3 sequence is CASSSYPGLAEIYNEQFF. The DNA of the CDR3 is TGTGCCAGCAGCTCCTACCCGGGACTAGCGGAGATCTACAATGAGCAGTTCTTC.